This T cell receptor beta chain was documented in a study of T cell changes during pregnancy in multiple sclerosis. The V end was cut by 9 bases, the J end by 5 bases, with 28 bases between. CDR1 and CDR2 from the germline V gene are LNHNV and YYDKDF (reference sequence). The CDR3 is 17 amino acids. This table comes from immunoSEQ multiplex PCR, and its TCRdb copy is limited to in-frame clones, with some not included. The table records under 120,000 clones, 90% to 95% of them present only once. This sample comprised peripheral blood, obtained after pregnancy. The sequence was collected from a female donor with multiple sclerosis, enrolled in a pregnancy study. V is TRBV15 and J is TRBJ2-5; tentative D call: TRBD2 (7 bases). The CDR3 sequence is CATGSERAGPGGETQYF. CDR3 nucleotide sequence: TGTGCCACGGGGTCAGAGCGGGCGGGCCCGGGGGGCGAGACCCAGTACTTC.